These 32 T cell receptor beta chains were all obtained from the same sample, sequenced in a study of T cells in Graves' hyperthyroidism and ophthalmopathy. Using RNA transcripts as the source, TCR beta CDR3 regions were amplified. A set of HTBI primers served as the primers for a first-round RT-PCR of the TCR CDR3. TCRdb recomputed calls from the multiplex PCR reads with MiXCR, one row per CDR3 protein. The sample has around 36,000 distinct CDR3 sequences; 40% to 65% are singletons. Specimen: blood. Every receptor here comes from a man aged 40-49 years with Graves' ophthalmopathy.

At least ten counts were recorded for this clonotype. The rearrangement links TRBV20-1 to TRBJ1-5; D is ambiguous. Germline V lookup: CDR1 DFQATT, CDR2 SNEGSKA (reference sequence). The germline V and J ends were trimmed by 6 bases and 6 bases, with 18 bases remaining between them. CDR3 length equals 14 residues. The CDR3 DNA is TGCAGTGCCATCCGGGCGGGGAAGGGTCAGCCCCAGCATTTT. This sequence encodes CSAIRAGKGQPQHF.

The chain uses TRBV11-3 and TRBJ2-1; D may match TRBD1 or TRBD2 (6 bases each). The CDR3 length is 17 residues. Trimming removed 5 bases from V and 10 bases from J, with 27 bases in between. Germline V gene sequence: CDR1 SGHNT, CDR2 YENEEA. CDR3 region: CASSQLVGGRGSREQFF. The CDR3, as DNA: TGTGCCAGCAGCCAATTAGTGGGGGGCAGGGGTTCACGGGAGCAGTTCTTC.

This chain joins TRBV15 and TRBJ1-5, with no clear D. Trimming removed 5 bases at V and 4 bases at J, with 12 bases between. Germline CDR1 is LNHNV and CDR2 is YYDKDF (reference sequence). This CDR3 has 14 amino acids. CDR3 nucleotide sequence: TGTGCCACCAGCCTCGACATTATAAATCAGCCCCAGCATTTT. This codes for CATSLDIINQPQHF. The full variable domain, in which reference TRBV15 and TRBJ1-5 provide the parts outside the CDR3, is DAMVIQNPRYQVTQFGKPVTLSCSQTLNHNVMYWYQQKSSQAPKLLFHYYDKDFNNEADTPDNFQSRRPNTSFCFLDIRSPGLGDTAMYLCATSLDIINQPQHFGDGTRLSIL.

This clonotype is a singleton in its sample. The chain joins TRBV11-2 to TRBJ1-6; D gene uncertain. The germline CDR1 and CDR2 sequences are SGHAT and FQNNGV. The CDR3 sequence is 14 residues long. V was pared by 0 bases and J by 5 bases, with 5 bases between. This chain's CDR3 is CASSLEGNNSPLHF. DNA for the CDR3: TGTGCCAGCAGCTTAGAGGGAAATAATTCACCCCTCCACTTT.

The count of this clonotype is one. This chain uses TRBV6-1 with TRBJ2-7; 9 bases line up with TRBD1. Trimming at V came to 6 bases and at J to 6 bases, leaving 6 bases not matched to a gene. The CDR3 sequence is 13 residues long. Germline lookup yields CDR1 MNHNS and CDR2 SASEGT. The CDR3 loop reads CASRRTGVVEQYF. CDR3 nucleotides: TGTGCCAGCAGAAGGACAGGGGTCGTCGAGCAGTACTTC.

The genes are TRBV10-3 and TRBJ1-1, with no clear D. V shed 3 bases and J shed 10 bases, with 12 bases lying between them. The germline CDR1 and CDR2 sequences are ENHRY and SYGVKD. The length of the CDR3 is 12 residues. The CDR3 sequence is CAISDPGDRAFF. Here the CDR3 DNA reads TGTGCCATCAGTGATCCTGGAGACCGAGCTTTCTTT.

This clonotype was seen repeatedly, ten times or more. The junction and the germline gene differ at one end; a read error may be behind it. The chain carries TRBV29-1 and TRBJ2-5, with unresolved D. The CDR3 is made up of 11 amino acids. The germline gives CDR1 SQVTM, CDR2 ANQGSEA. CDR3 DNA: TGCAGCATTGAAGAACAAGAGACCCAGTACTTC. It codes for CSIEEQETQYF.

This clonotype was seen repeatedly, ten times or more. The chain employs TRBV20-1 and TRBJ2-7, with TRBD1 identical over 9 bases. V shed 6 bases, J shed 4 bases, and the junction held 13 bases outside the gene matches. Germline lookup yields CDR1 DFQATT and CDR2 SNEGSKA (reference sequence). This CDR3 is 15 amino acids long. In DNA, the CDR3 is TGCAGTGCCCGTCCGGGGACAGGGAACTTATACGAGCAGTACTTC. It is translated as CSARPGTGNLYEQYF.

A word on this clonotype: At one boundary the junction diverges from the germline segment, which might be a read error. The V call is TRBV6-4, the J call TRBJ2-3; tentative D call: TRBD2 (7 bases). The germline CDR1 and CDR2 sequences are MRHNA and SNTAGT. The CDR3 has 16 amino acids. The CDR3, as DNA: TGTACCAGCAGCCCCGATAAGGGAGGGGGGACAGATACGCAGTATTTT. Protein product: CTSSPDKGGGTDTQYF.

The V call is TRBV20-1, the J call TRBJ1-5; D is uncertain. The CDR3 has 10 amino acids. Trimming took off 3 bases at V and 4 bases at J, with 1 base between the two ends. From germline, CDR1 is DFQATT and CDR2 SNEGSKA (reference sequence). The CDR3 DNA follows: TGCAGTGCTAGTAATCAGCCCCAGCATTTT. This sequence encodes CSASNQPQHF.

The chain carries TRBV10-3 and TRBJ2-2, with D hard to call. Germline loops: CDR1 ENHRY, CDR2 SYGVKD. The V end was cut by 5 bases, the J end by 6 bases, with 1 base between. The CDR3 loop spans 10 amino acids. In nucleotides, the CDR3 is TGTGCCATCAGTCCCGGGGAGCTGTTTTTT. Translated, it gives CAISPGELFF.

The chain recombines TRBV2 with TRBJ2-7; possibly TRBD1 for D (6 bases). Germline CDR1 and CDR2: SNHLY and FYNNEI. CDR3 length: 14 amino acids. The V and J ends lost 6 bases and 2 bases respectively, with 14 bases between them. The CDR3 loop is CASSADRYAYEQYF. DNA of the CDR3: TGTGCCAGCAGCGCAGACAGGTACGCCTACGAGCAGTACTTC.

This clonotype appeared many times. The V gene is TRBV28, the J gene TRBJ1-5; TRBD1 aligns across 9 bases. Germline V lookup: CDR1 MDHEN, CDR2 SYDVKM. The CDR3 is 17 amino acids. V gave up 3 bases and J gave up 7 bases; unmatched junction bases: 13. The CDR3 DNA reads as TGTGCCAGCAGTTTTGGGACAGGGAGGAGGTTCGGACAGCCCCAGCATTTT. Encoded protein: CASSFGTGRRFGQPQHF.

The CDR3 DNA reads TGCCAAGGGGGTGGTCAGGGGGCAGGCAATCAGCCCCAGCATTTT. It yields the protein CQGGGQGAGNQPQHF. The V call is TRBV20-1, the J call TRBJ1-5; 8 positions match TRBD1. CDR1 DFQATT and CDR2 SNEGSKA come from the germline V gene (reference sequence). The CDR3 sequence is 15 residues long.

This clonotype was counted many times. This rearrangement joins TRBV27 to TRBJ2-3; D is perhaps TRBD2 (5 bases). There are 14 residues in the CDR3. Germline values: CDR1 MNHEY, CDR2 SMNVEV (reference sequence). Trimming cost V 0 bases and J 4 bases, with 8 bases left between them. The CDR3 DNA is TGTGCCAGCAGTTTATCGAGGGTCGCAGATACGCAGTATTTT. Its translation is CASSLSRVADTQYF.

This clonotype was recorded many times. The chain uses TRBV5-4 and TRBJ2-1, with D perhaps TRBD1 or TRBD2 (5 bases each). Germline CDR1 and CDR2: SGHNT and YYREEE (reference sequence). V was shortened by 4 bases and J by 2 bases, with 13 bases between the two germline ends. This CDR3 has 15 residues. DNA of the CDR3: TGTGCCAGCAGCCGGGACCGACGACCCTACAATGAGCAGTTCTTC. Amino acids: CASSRDRRPYNEQFF.

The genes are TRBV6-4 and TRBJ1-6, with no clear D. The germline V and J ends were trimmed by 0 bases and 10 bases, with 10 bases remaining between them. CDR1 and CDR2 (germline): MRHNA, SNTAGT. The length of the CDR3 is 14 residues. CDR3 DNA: TGTGCCAGCAGTGACTCGAAAAGGGCCTCACCCCTCCACTTT. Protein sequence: CASSDSKRASPLHF.

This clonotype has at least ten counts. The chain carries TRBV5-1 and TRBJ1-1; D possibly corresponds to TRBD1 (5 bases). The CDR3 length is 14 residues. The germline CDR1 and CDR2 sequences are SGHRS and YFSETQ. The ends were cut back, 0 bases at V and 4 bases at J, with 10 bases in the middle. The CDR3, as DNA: TGCGCCAGCAGCTTGGGGCAGGGAGGCACTGAAGCTTTCTTT. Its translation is CASSLGQGGTEAFF.

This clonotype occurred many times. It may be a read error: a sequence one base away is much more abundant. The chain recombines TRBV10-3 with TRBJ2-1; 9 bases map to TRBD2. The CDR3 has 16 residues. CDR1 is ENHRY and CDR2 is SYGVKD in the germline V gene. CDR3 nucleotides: TGTGCCGTCAGTGAGTCATTGGCGGGAGGGCCCAGTGAGCAGTTCTTC. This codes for CAVSESLAGGPSEQFF.

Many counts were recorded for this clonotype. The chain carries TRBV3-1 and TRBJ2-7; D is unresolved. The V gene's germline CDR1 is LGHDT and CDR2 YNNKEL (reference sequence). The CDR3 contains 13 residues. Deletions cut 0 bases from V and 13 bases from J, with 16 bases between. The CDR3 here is CASSQEAVRTVYF. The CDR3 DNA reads TGTGCCAGCAGCCAAGAAGCAGTAAGAACAGTTTACTTC.

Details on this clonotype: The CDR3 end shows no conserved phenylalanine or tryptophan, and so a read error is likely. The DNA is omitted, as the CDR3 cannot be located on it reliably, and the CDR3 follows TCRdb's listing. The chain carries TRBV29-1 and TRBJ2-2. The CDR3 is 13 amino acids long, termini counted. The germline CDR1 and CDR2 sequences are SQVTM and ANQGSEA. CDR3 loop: CSVALPNTGELFC.

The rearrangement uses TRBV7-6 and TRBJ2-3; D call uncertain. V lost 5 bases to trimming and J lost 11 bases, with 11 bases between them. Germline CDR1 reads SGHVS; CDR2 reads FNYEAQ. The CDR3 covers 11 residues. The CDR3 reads CASSDRWEQYF. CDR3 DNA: TGTGCCAGCAGCGACCGATGGGAGCAGTATTTT.

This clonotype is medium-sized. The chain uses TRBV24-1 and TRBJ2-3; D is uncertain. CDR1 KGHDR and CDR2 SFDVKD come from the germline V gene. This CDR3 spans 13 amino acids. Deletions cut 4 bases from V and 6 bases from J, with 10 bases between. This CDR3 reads CATSETPHDTQYF. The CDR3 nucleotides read TGTGCCACCAGTGAAACCCCTCACGATACGCAGTATTTT.

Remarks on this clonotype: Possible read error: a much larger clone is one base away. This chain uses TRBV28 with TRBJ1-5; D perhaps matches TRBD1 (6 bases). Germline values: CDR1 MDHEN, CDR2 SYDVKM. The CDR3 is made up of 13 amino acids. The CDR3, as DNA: TGTGCCTGCAGACTTACAGACAGGCAGCCCCAGCATTTT. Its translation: CACRLTDRQPQHF.

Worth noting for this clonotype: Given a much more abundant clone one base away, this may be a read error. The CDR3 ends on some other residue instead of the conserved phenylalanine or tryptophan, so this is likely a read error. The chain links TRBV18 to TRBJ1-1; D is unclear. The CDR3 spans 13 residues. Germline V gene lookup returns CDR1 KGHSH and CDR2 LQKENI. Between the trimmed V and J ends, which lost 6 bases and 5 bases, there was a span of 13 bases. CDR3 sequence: CASSPTWATEAFV. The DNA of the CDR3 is TGTGCCAGCTCTCCAACTTGGGCTACTGAAGCTTTCGTT.

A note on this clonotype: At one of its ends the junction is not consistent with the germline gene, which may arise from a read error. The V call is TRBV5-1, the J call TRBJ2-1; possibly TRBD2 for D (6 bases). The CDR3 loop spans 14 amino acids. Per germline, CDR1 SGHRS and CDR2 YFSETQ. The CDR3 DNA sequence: TGCGCCAGCGGCTTCCGCTGGAGGGCCGCTGAGCAGTTCTTC. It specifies CASGFRWRAAEQFF.

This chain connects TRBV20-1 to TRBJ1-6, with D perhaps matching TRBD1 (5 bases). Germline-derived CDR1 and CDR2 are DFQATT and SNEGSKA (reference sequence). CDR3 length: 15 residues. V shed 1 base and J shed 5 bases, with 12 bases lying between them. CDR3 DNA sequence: TGCAGTGCTAGAGGGGGGGGGTATGATAATTCACCCCTCCACTTT. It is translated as CSARGGGYDNSPLHF.

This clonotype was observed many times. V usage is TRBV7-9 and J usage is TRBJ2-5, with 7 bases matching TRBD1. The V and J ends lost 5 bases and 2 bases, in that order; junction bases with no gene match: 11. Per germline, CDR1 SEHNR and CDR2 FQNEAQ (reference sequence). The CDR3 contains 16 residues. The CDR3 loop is CASSLWGRDSQETQYF. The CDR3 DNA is TGTGCCAGCAGCCTGTGGGGTCGGGACAGTCAAGAGACCCAGTACTTC. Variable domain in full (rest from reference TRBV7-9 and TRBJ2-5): DTGVSQNPRHKITKRGQNVTFRCDPISEHNRLYWYRQTLGQGPEFLTYFQNEAQLEKSRLLSDRFSAERPKGSFSTLEIQRTEQGDSAMYLCASSLWGRDSQETQYFGPGTRLLVL.

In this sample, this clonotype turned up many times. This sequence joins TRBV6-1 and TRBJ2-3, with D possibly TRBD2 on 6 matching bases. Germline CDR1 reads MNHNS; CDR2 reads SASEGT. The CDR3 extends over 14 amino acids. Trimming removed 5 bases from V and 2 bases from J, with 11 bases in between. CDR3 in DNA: TGTGCCAGCAGTTCGGGGGTCCTCACAGATACGCAGTATTTT. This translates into CASSSGVLTDTQYF.

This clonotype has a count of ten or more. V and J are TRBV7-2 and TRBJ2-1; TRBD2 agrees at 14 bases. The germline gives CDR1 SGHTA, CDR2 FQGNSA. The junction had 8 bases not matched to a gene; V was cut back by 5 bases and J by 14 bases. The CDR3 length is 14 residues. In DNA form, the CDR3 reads TGTGCCAGCAGCCCACCGGGACTAGCGGGAGAAAAGTTCTTC. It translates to CASSPPGLAGEKFF.

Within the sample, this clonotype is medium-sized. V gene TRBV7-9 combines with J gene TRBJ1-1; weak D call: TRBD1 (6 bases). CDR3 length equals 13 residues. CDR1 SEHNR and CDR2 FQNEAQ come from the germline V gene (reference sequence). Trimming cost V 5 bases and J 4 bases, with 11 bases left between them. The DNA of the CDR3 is TGTGCCAGCAGCGCCCGGACAGCCACTGAAGCTTTCTTT. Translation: CASSARTATEAFF.

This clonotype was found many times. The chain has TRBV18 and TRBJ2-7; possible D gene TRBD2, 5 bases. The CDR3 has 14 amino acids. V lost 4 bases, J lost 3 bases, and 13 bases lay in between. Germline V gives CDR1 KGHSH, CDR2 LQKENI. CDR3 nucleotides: TGTGCCAGCTCACTAGACGAGGGTAGCTACGAGCAGTACTTC. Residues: CASSLDEGSYEQYF.